A selection of T cell receptor beta chains follows, all from one sample in a study of T cells after yellow fever vaccination. TCRdb itself ran the 5' RACE reads through MiXCR, one entry per CDR3 protein. Among a few hundred thousand distinct CDR3 sequences listed, about 7.8% were seen once. The sample here was PBMCs, taken more than 35 days after the first yellow fever vaccination. Receptor source: a man aged 18 to 35 who received the YFV17D yellow fever vaccine. Each CDR3 is given with its conserved first and last residue. The D gene is left open where the match is weak. Only some rows state a clone size, as once, few, many or a class for expanded clones.

CDR3 protein: CASSQARGTYEQYF
CDR3 DNA: TGCGCCAGCAGCCAAGCCAGGGGAACCTACGAGCAGTACTTC
clone size: few
D gene: NA
V gene: TRBV4-1
J gene: TRBJ2-7

CDR3 protein: CASNLGGAPRTEAFF
CDR3 DNA: TGTGCCAGCAACCTGGGGGGGGCTCCGAGAACTGAAGCTTTCTTT
clone size: NA
D gene: NA
V gene: TRBV7-2
J gene: TRBJ1-1

CDR3 protein: CASSTTGTETQYF
CDR3 DNA: TGTGCCAGCAGTACGACAGGGACGGAGACCCAGTACTTC
clone size: NA
D gene: TRBD1
V gene: TRBV27
J gene: TRBJ2-5

CDR3 protein: CASGPSLAGGETQYF
CDR3 DNA: TGCGCCAGCGGACCATCGCTAGCGGGGGGAGAGACCCAGTACTTC
clone size: many
D gene: TRBD2
V gene: TRBV5-1
J gene: TRBJ2-5

CDR3 protein: CASSLSNRDYNEQFF
CDR3 DNA: TGTGCTAGCAGCTTAAGTAATAGGGACTACAATGAGCAGTTCTTC
clone size: NA
D gene: NA
V gene: TRBV7-7
J gene: TRBJ2-1

CDR3 protein: CAISESKSADTQYF
CDR3 DNA: TGTGCCATCAGTGAGTCAAAGAGCGCAGATACGCAGTATTTT
clone size: NA
D gene: NA
V gene: TRBV10-3
J gene: TRBJ2-3

CDR3 protein: CASSLSKGTNYGYTF
CDR3 DNA: TGTGCCAGCAGCTTATCGAAGGGTACTAACTATGGCTACACCTTC
clone size: few
D gene: NA
V gene: TRBV7-6
J gene: TRBJ1-2

CDR3 protein: CASRFPGSWSF
CDR3 DNA: TGTGCCAGCAGATTTCCGGGATCGTGGTCTTTC
clone size: few
D gene: NA
V gene: TRBV6-2/TRBV6-3
J gene: TRBJ2-5

CDR3 protein: CASSLSISTEAFF
CDR3 DNA: TGTGCCAGCAGCTTAAGTATTAGCACTGAAGCTTTCTTT
clone size: NA
D gene: NA
V gene: TRBV7-7
J gene: TRBJ1-1

CDR3 protein: CASSLRAGGEHGYTF
CDR3 DNA: TGTGCCAGCAGCTTACGAGCGGGGGGTGAGCATGGCTACACCTTC
clone size: NA
D gene: NA
V gene: TRBV7-2
J gene: TRBJ1-2

CDR3 protein: CSASTSGGYNEQFF
CDR3 DNA: TGCAGTGCTTCAACTAGCGGGGGGTACAATGAGCAGTTCTTC
clone size: NA
D gene: TRBD2
V gene: TRBV20-1
J gene: TRBJ2-1

CDR3 protein: CASSAQGAHYGYTF
CDR3 DNA: TGCGCCAGCAGCGCACAGGGAGCTCATTATGGCTACACCTTC
clone size: few
D gene: NA
V gene: TRBV5-1
J gene: TRBJ1-2

CDR3 protein: CASSYQERNEQFF
CDR3 DNA: TGTGCCAGCAGCTATCAGGAGAGGAATGAGCAGTTCTTC
clone size: NA
D gene: NA
V gene: TRBV7-3
J gene: TRBJ2-1

CDR3 protein: CASSVGGGIPPLHF
CDR3 DNA: TGTGCCAGCAGCGTAGGAGGGGGAATCCCCCCCCTCCACTTT
clone size: many
D gene: NA
V gene: TRBV7-2
J gene: TRBJ1-6

CDR3 protein: CASSQDLGYNEQFF
CDR3 DNA: TGCGCCAGCAGCCAAGATTTGGGCTACAATGAGCAGTTCTTC
clone size: NA
D gene: NA
V gene: TRBV4-3
J gene: TRBJ2-1

CDR3 protein: CASSIRTGPSGANVLTF
CDR3 DNA: TGTGCCAGCAGCATCAGGACAGGGCCCTCTGGGGCCAACGTCCTGACTTTC
clone size: few
D gene: TRBD1
V gene: TRBV7-2
J gene: TRBJ2-6

CDR3 protein: CASSLAHREGEKLFF
CDR3 DNA: TGTGCCAGCAGCTTAGCTCACCGAGAAGGTGAAAAACTGTTTTTT
clone size: NA
D gene: NA
V gene: TRBV7-8
J gene: TRBJ1-4

CDR3 protein: CASRIGTTPQETQYF
CDR3 DNA: TGTGCCAGCAGAATAGGGACTACCCCGCAAGAGACCCAGTACTTC
clone size: NA
D gene: TRBD2
V gene: TRBV6-1
J gene: TRBJ2-5

CDR3 protein: CAWSPPPGLEEYF
CDR3 DNA: TGTGCCTGGAGTCCCCCCCCAGGACTAGAGGAGTACTTC
clone size: NA
D gene: TRBD2
V gene: TRBV30
J gene: TRBJ2-7

CDR3 protein: CASATHSGANVLTF
CDR3 DNA: TGTGCCAGCGCCACCCACTCTGGGGCCAACGTCCTGACTTTC
clone size: few
D gene: NA
V gene: TRBV12-3/TRBV12-4
J gene: TRBJ2-6

CDR3 protein: CASRYRGMNTEAFF
CDR3 DNA: TGTGCCAGCCGATACAGGGGTATGAACACTGAAGCTTTCTTT
clone size: NA
D gene: TRBD1
V gene: TRBV27
J gene: TRBJ1-1

CDR3 protein: CAWSVRNSPLHF
CDR3 DNA: TGTGCCTGGAGTGTACGGAATTCACCCCTCCACTTT
clone size: NA
D gene: NA
V gene: TRBV30
J gene: TRBJ1-6

CDR3 protein: CASSLVWDTYYGYTF
CDR3 DNA: TGTGCCAGCAGCTTAGTGTGGGACACCTACTATGGCTACACCTTC
clone size: NA
D gene: NA
V gene: TRBV7-2
J gene: TRBJ1-2

CDR3 protein: CASSWGRVHHEQYF
CDR3 DNA: TGTGCCAGCAGCTGGGGGAGGGTTCACCACGAGCAGTACTTC
clone size: few
D gene: TRBD2
V gene: TRBV5-8
J gene: TRBJ2-7

CDR3 protein: CASSATGATQYF
CDR3 DNA: TGCGCCAGCAGTGCGACGGGGGCGACCCAGTACTTC
clone size: many
D gene: NA
V gene: TRBV10-2
J gene: TRBJ2-5

CDR3 protein: CASSFGWGYGYTF
CDR3 DNA: TGTGCCAGCAGTTTCGGGTGGGGCTATGGCTACACCTTC
clone size: NA
D gene: NA
V gene: TRBV12-3/TRBV12-4
J gene: TRBJ1-2

CDR3 protein: CASGLAGGGKQFF
CDR3 DNA: TGTGCCAGCGGACTAGCGGGGGGGGGAAAGCAGTTCTTC
clone size: NA
D gene: TRBD2
V gene: TRBV12-3/TRBV12-4
J gene: TRBJ2-1